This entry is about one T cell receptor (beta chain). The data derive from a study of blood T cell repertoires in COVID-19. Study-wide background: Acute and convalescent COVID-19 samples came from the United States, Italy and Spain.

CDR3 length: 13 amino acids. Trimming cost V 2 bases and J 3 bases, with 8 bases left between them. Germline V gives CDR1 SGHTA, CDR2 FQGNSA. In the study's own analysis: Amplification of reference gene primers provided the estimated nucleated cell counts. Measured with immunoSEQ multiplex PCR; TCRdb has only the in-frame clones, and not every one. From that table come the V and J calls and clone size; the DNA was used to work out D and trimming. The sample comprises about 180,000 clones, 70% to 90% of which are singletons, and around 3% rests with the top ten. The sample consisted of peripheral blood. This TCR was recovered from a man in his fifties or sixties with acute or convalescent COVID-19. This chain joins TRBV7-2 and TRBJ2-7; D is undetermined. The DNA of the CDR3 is TGTGCCAGCAGCTTACCAACCAGCTACGAGCAGTACTTC. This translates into CASSLPTSYEQYF.